The 27 T cell receptor beta chains below were found in one sample sequenced in a study of OX40 agonist ivuxolimab in advanced cancers. Libraries were prepared by immunoSEQ multiplex PCR; TCRdb keeps only in-frame clonotypes and omits some of them. Among about 79,000 clones listed, 91% were seen once. The specimen comprised CD4+ or CD8+ T cells sorted from blood, sampled in a trial of the OX40 agonist ivuxolimab. These receptors all stem from an adult with an advanced solid tumor such as melanoma, head and neck, liver or kidney cancer.

This chain joins TRBV28 and TRBJ2-7; 8 bases line up with TRBD1. The CDR3 length is 14 residues. Germline CDR1 reads MDHEN; CDR2 reads SYDVKM. With 4 bases clipped from V and 6 bases from J, the junction kept 8 bases outside the gene matches. DNA of the CDR3: TGTGCCAGCAGTTGGGGCAGGGGGCGACCCGAGCAGTACTTC. Its translation is CASSWGRGRPEQYF.

The chain links TRBV10-1 to TRBJ2-7, with D uncertain. Trimming took off 6 bases at V and 6 bases at J, with 12 bases between the two ends. Germline V CDR1 and CDR2: WNHNN, SYGVQD (reference sequence). The CDR3 covers 12 residues. The CDR3 DNA sequence: TGCGCCAGCAGCGCCCCGATGGGCGAGCAGTACTTC. Its protein product is CASSAPMGEQYF.

V usage is TRBV5-1 and J usage is TRBJ2-3; the D gene could be TRBD1 or TRBD2 (5 bases each). The germline V gene has CDR1 SGHRS and CDR2 YFSETQ. V lost 4 bases to trimming and J lost 2 bases, with 11 bases between them. This CDR3 is built from 14 residues. The CDR3: CASSLRDPTDTQYF. CDR3 bases: TGCGCCAGCAGCCTCCGGGACCCCACAGATACGCAGTATTTT.

The gene calls are TRBV11-3 and TRBJ2-1; 9 bases map to TRBD2. V shed 6 bases and J 6 bases; nucleotides not matched to a gene: 6. CDR3 length equals 14 residues. From germline, CDR1 is SGHNT and CDR2 YENEEA. The CDR3 DNA sequence: TGTGCCAGCAGTCCTAGCGGGGCGTTCAATGAGCAGTTCTTC. Translating it yields CASSPSGAFNEQFF.

The V gene is TRBV7-2, the J gene TRBJ2-7; a weak D match, TRBD1 (5 bases). The V and J ends lost 2 bases and 2 bases respectively, with 10 bases between them. Germline lookup yields CDR1 SGHTA and CDR2 FQGNSA. The CDR3 has 14 residues. The CDR3 loop is CASSLLRQTYEQYF. CDR3 sequence (DNA): TGTGCCAGCAGCTTACTTCGACAGACCTACGAGCAGTACTTC.

This clone was recorded only once. V is TRBV7-9 and J is TRBJ1-2; 7 nucleotides match TRBD1. Unmatched junction bases numbered 8, after V lost 3 bases and J lost 4 bases. CDR1 and CDR2 (germline): SEHNR, FQNEAQ (reference sequence). This CDR3 contains 15 residues. CDR3 sequence reads: CASSFLGGALYGYTF. The CDR3 DNA sequence: TGTGCCAGCAGCTTTCTAGGGGGCGCTCTCTATGGCTACACCTTC.

The CDR3, as DNA: TGTGCCAGTAGTATAGGTACCACCGGGACACCGAATCAGCCCCAGCATTTT. The encoded protein is CASSIGTTGTPNQPQHF. This rearrangement joins TRBV19 to TRBJ1-5; possibly TRBD1 for D (6 bases). V was shortened by 1 base and J by 4 bases, with 17 bases between the two germline ends. Germline CDR1 is LNHDA and CDR2 is SQIVND (reference sequence). The length of the CDR3 is 17 residues.

This rearrangement joins TRBV29-1 to TRBJ1-5; D possibly corresponds to TRBD1 (6 bases). Germline V gene sequence: CDR1 SQVTM, CDR2 ANQGSEA. V was pared by 5 bases and J by 0 bases, with 14 bases between. The CDR3 is made up of 15 amino acids. The CDR3 loop is CSVSPGQDSNQPQHF. For the CDR3, the DNA is TGCAGCGTTTCCCCGGGACAAGATAGCAATCAGCCCCAGCATTTT.

This chain connects TRBV6-1 to TRBJ1-2; D unclear. The CDR3 sequence is 13 residues long. CDR1 is MNHNS and CDR2 is SASEGT in the germline V gene. Between the trimmed V and J ends, which lost 5 bases and 0 bases, there was a span of 7 bases. The CDR3 DNA reads TGTGCCAGCAGTTCCTCAGCTAACTATGGCTACACCTTC. Encoded protein: CASSSSANYGYTF.

V and J are TRBV10-2 and TRBJ2-5, with TRBD2 identical over 7 bases. The CDR3 totals 14 residues. Germline CDR1 reads WSHSY; CDR2 reads SAAADI. J was trimmed by 0 bases and V by 6 bases; bases with no gene match: 4. The CDR3 DNA follows: TGCGCCAGCAGGAAACTAGCGTACCAAGAGACCCAGTACTTC. Residues: CASRKLAYQETQYF.

V and J are TRBV27 and TRBJ2-1, with 12 positions matching TRBD2. CDR1 is MNHEY and CDR2 is SMNVEV in the germline V gene (reference sequence). After removal of 5 bases from V and 5 bases from J, the junction contained 1 base not matched to a gene. The CDR3 length is 14 residues. The CDR3 region is CASSTSGRHNEQFF. The DNA for the CDR3 is TGTGCCAGCAGTACTAGCGGGAGGCACAATGAGCAGTTCTTC.

The chain couples TRBV5-6 to TRBJ2-1, with 7 bases that match TRBD1. The J segment lost 2 bases and the V segment lost 7 bases, leaving 9 bases of the junction unmatched. Germline CDR1 SGHDT, CDR2 YYEEEE. The CDR3 has 15 amino acids. CDR3 loop: CASSKGDSTYNEQFF. The DNA of the CDR3 is TGTGCCAGCTCAAAGGGGGACAGCACCTACAATGAGCAGTTCTTC.

This sequence joins TRBV7-3 and TRBJ2-1; D might be TRBD1 (6 bases). V was clipped by 2 bases and J by 6 bases, with 8 bases between them. Germline CDR1 reads SGHTA; CDR2 reads FQGTGA. The CDR3 consists of 13 residues. CDR3 loop: CASSLQGPNEQFF. As DNA, the CDR3 is TGTGCCAGCAGCTTACAGGGGCCCAATGAGCAGTTCTTC.

V usage is TRBV28 and J usage is TRBJ2-7, with a weak D call TRBD1 (5 bases). Germline CDR1 is MDHEN and CDR2 is SYDVKM. This CDR3 contains 15 residues. The germline V and J ends were trimmed by 5 bases and 5 bases, with 19 bases remaining between them. The CDR3 DNA reads as TGTGCCAGCAGTCCGATACGTTTGGGGCCTAACGAGCAGTACTTC. This sequence encodes CASSPIRLGPNEQYF.

The gene calls are TRBV5-1 and TRBJ2-1; no clear D. V was cut by 1 base and J by 10 bases, with 15 bases left in between. The CDR3 is 14 residues long. Germline values: CDR1 SGHRS, CDR2 YFSETQ. DNA for the CDR3: TGCGCCAGCAGCTTGACAACAAGCCCACCGGAGCAGTTCTTC. This encodes CASSLTTSPPEQFF.

The chain employs TRBV6-1 and TRBJ2-3; 10 nucleotides line up with TRBD2. This CDR3 is 15 amino acids long. Trimming at V came to 6 bases and at J to 3 bases, leaving 6 bases not matched to a gene. Looked up from germline, CDR1 is MNHNS and CDR2 is SASEGT. The CDR3 is CASRSSGSLTDTQYF. CDR3 sequence (DNA): TGTGCCAGCAGGTCTAGCGGGAGTTTAACAGATACGCAGTATTTT.

The CDR3 nucleotides read TGTGCCAGCAGCTTAGATGGGGCAGTCCAAGAGACCCAGTACTTC. The encoded protein is CASSLDGAVQETQYF. This chain uses TRBV11-3 with TRBJ2-5; D perhaps matches TRBD1 (5 bases). The V gene lost 0 bases and the J gene lost 1 base, with 9 bases spanning the gap. The germline V gene encodes CDR1 SGHNT and CDR2 YENEEA. CDR3 length: 15 amino acids.

This clone was detected once. CDR3 DNA sequence: TGTGCCAGCTCATACGACAGGGGGCCGCCCTACAATGAGCAGTTCTTC. This sequence encodes CASSYDRGPPYNEQFF. The chain recombines TRBV18 with TRBJ2-1, with 10 bases identical to TRBD1. There are 16 residues in the CDR3. Per the germline V gene, CDR1 is KGHSH and CDR2 is LQKENI. The ends lost 5 bases at V and 2 bases at J; junction bases unmatched: 6. Together with reference TRBV18 and TRBJ2-1, the CDR3 gives the full variable domain: NAGVMQNPRHLVRRRGQEARLRCSPMKGHSHVYWYRQLPEEGLKFMVYLQKENIIDESGMPKERFSAEFPKEGPSILRIQQVVRGDSAAYFCASSYDRGPPYNEQFFGPGTRLTVL.

This chain connects TRBV5-6 to TRBJ2-7, with a tentative D call TRBD2 (6 bases). CDR1 is SGHDT and CDR2 is YYEEEE in the germline V gene. This CDR3 contains 14 residues. V lost 3 bases and J lost 5, with 15 bases in between. CDR3 DNA sequence: TGTGCCAGCAGCTCGTGGAGGGCCCAGAACGAGCAGTACTTC. Encoded protein: CASSSWRAQNEQYF.

The rearrangement joins TRBV9 to TRBJ2-2; D unclear. Germline V gene sequence: CDR1 SGDLS, CDR2 YYNGEE. The V gene lost 3 bases and the J gene lost 7 bases, with 13 bases spanning the gap. This CDR3 comprises 14 residues. For the CDR3, the DNA is TGTGCCAGCAGCGACCGGGTTCTCGACGGGGAGCTGTTTTTT. It codes for CASSDRVLDGELFF.

This clone showed up just a few times. The V call is TRBV2, the J call TRBJ1-5; no firm D call. The CDR3 is 12 amino acids. Trimming pared 5 bases from V and 4 bases from J, leaving 6 bases between. Looked up from germline, CDR1 is SNHLY and CDR2 is FYNNEI. In nucleotides, the CDR3 is TGTGCCAGCAGTTTGCTTAATCAGCCCCAGCATTTT. As protein: CASSLLNQPQHF.

The chain joins TRBV5-1 to TRBJ2-2; weak D call: TRBD1 (5 bases). V was shortened by 2 bases and J by 0 bases, with 11 bases between the two germline ends. Per the germline V gene, CDR1 is SGHRS and CDR2 is YFSETQ. The CDR3 runs 16 residues. The DNA of the CDR3 is TGCGCCAGCAGCTTTCCCAGGGCATCGAACACCGGGGAGCTGTTTTTT. The encoded protein is CASSFPRASNTGELFF.

This clone was counted once. The chain is built from TRBV27 and TRBJ2-7, with 9 positions matching TRBD2. The V and J ends lost 3 bases and 6 bases, in that order; junction bases with no gene match: 6. The CDR3 contains 14 residues. Germline V gene lookup returns CDR1 MNHEY and CDR2 SMNVEV (reference sequence). This CDR3 reads CASSFSGSFREQYF. The CDR3 nucleotides read TGTGCCAGCAGTTTTAGCGGGAGCTTCCGCGAGCAGTACTTC.

This chain links TRBV5-1 with TRBJ1-1; 8 bases agree with TRBD1. Germline trimming cut 3 bases from V and 1 base from J; bases unmatched to any gene: 2. The V gene's germline CDR1 is SGHRS and CDR2 YFSETQ. CDR3 length: 14 residues. As DNA, the CDR3 is TGCGCCAGCAGCTCGGACAGGGCGAACACTGAAGCTTTCTTT. Encoded protein: CASSSDRANTEAFF. The entire variable domain, with the rest obtained from reference TRBV5-1 and TRBJ1-1, is as follows: KAGVTQTPRYLIKTRGQQVTLSCSPISGHRSVSWYQQTPGQGLQFLFEYFSETQRNKGNFPGRFSGRQFSNSRSEMNVSTLELGDSALYLCASSSDRANTEAFFGQGTRLTVV.

The chain combines TRBV5-1 with TRBJ2-7; D is undetermined. V lost 4 bases to trimming and J lost 3 bases, with 8 bases between them. Looked up from germline, CDR1 is SGHRS and CDR2 is YFSETQ. The CDR3 is made up of 12 amino acids. CDR3 amino acids: CASSLGRYEQYF. The DNA of the CDR3 is TGCGCCAGCAGCCTTGGACGCTACGAGCAGTACTTC.

The gene calls are TRBV28 and TRBJ2-7; D is perhaps TRBD2 (5 bases). This CDR3 is built from 11 residues. V was cut by 6 bases and J by 5 bases, with 8 bases left in between. The germline gives CDR1 MDHEN, CDR2 SYDVKM. As DNA, the CDR3 is TGTGCCAGCAGAAGGACTGACGAGCAGTACTTC. Translating gives CASRRTDEQYF.

The rearrangement links TRBV28 to TRBJ2-1; possibly TRBD2 for D (5 bases). V was pared by 6 bases and J by 7 bases, with 10 bases between. The CDR3 loop spans 12 amino acids. CDR1 and CDR2 from the germline V gene are MDHEN and SYDVKM. CDR3 amino acids: CASRTLGNEQFF. CDR3 DNA: TGTGCCAGCAGAACACTAGGGAATGAGCAGTTCTTC.